Listed here are 24 T cell receptor beta chains from one sample, sequenced in a study of CD8 T cells in ankylosing spondylitis (TCRdb year 2017). Library generation was performed with 5' RACE. Reads for this sample came from an Illumina MiSeq. The public sequencing data were trimmed at Q25 with fastp and processed into clonotypes with MiXCR by TCRdb, which kept only in-frame beta chains. Entries are consolidated by CDR3 protein sequence, retaining the most common genes and DNA. This sample has 30,000 to 45,000 distinct CDR3 sequences in its table, and about 15% of those were observed once. Of the sample, approximately 48% is held by the ten largest clones. The sample taken for sequencing was blood. The receptors come from a male donor with ankylosing spondylitis or in good health (not recorded which).

The chain links TRBV5-1 to TRBJ2-2; the match to TRBD1 covers 7 bases. Germline CDR1 and CDR2: SGHRS and YFSETQ. J lost 5 bases, V lost 9 bases, and 7 bases had no gene match. The CDR3 has 13 residues. This CDR3 is CATRDSRTGELFF. CDR3 in DNA: TGCGCCACACGGGACAGTAGGACCGGGGAGCTGTTTTTT.

This clonotype was seen just once. This chain joins TRBV7-2 and TRBJ1-4, with D possibly TRBD1 on 5 matching bases. CDR1 is SGHTA, CDR2 FQGNSA, per germline. The CDR3 loop spans 14 amino acids. Trimming left V 5 bases short and J 8 bases short, with 15 bases between. The DNA for the CDR3 is TGTGCCAGCAGCCAGGCGGGGGTACAAGAAAAACTGTTTTTT. This gives the protein CASSQAGVQEKLFF.

The rearrangement uses TRBV28 and TRBJ2-4; 9 positions match TRBD1. Per germline, CDR1 MDHEN and CDR2 SYDVKM. This CDR3 is 16 amino acids long. The trim removed 5 bases at V and 2 bases at J, leaving 7 bases unmatched. CDR3 amino acids: CASSMPGQGSKNIQYF. The CDR3 region has the DNA TGTGCCAGCAGTATGCCGGGACAGGGTTCCAAAAACATTCAGTACTTC.

The chain combines TRBV29-1 with TRBJ2-2; D is perhaps TRBD2 (5 bases). Trimming removed 4 bases at V and 5 bases at J, with 11 bases between. The CDR3 consists of 13 residues. Germline CDR1 and CDR2: SQVTM and ANQGSEA. The CDR3 reads CSVVGTSTGELFF. CDR3 in DNA: TGCAGCGTTGTTGGCACTAGTACCGGGGAGCTGTTTTTT.

The V and J genes are TRBV28 and TRBJ1-5; D is possibly TRBD1 (5 bases). CDR3 length: 9 residues. From germline, CDR1 is MDHEN and CDR2 SYDVKM. The CDR3, as DNA: TGTGCTGGGGGTCAGCCCCAGCATTTT. It is translated as CAGGQPQHF.

This clonotype was observed a handful of times. The genes are TRBV20-1 and TRBJ1-3; 8 bases fit TRBD1. The CDR3 has 14 residues. Germline V gives CDR1 DFQATT, CDR2 SNEGSKA (reference sequence). Trimming at V came to 6 bases and at J to 2 bases, leaving 6 bases not matched to a gene. The CDR3 protein is CSATPDRAGNTIYF. Written as DNA, the CDR3 is TGCAGTGCAACACCGGACAGGGCTGGAAACACCATATATTTT.

This rearrangement joins TRBV29-1 to TRBJ1-1; perhaps TRBD1 as D (5 bases). CDR1 and CDR2 (germline): SQVTM, ANQGSEA. The CDR3 covers 13 residues. Trimming cost V 4 bases and J 3 bases, with 12 bases left between them. The CDR3 bases are TGCAGCGTTGTTCCGGGGGTAGACACTGAAGCTTTCTTT. It is translated as CSVVPGVDTEAFF.

This clonotype has more than one count but fewer than ten. The rearrangement uses TRBV29-1 and TRBJ1-1, with TRBD1 identical over 7 bases. This CDR3 is built from 15 residues. CDR1 is SQVTM, CDR2 ANQGSEA, per germline. Unmatched junction bases numbered 12, after V lost 7 bases and J lost 1 base. CDR3 sequence (DNA): TGCAGCGCTCCGGGACAGAGAAACTCGAACACTGAAGCTTTCTTT. Its translation: CSAPGQRNSNTEAFF.

The chain has TRBV4-1 and TRBJ1-4; possibly TRBD1 for D (5 bases). CDR1 is MGHRA, CDR2 YSYEKL, per germline. Between the trimmed V and J ends, which lost 4 bases and 8 bases, there was a span of 17 bases. The CDR3 contains 15 residues. In DNA form, the CDR3 reads TGCGCCAGCAGCCGGGTTATGGGGCCAGGGGAAAAACTGTTTTTT. This encodes CASSRVMGPGEKLFF.

V usage is TRBV7-2 and J usage is TRBJ2-7; 9 bases are shared with TRBD1. CDR3 length: 13 residues. The V gene end was trimmed by 5 bases and the J gene end by 4 bases; junction bases not matched to a gene: 3. The germline CDR1 and CDR2 sequences are SGHTA and FQGNSA. CDR3 sequence reads: CASSPDRGYEQYV. The CDR3 DNA sequence: TGTGCCAGCAGCCCGGACAGGGGATACGAGCAGTACGTC.

Only a few counts were recorded for this clonotype. The rearrangement joins TRBV2 to TRBJ2-7; TRBD1 matches 8 bases. In germline, CDR1 is SNHLY, CDR2 FYNNEI. CDR3 size: 15 residues. The ends lost 6 bases at V and 0 bases at J; junction bases unmatched: 7. CDR3 protein: CASRKDRGGSYEQYF. DNA for the CDR3: TGTGCCAGCAGGAAAGACAGGGGAGGCTCCTACGAGCAGTACTTC.

The rearrangement uses TRBV12-3 or TRBV12-4 and TRBJ1-1, with D tentatively TRBD1 (5 bases). Trimming stripped 5 bases from V and 0 bases from J, with 10 bases between. The CDR3 totals 14 residues. CDR3 in amino acids: CASSPGNMNTEAFF. CDR3 in DNA: TGTGCCAGCAGTCCAGGGAATATGAACACTGAAGCTTTCTTT.

This clonotype was observed a few times. The V call is TRBV28, the J call TRBJ1-5, with D uncertain. Per the germline V gene, CDR1 is MDHEN and CDR2 is SYDVKM. The V end lost 5 bases, the J end lost 1 base, and 18 bases lay between the germline ends. This CDR3 has 17 amino acids. The CDR3 sequence is CASSPLSGRGSNQPQHF. CDR3 DNA: TGTGCCAGCAGTCCACTCTCGGGCCGCGGGAGCAATCAGCCCCAGCATTTT.

A few counts support this clonotype. This sequence joins TRBV5-1 and TRBJ2-7; 10 bases are a match to TRBD1. Trimming at V came to 0 bases and at J to 2 bases, leaving 2 bases not matched to a gene. Germline CDR1 SGHRS, CDR2 YFSETQ. CDR3 length equals 15 residues. The CDR3 spells CASSLGTGGPYEQYV. The CDR3 nucleotides are TGCGCCAGCAGCTTGGGGACAGGGGGGCCCTACGAGCAGTACGTC.

This clonotype was seen only a few times. The chain combines TRBV28 with TRBJ2-3; 11 bases are shared with TRBD2. The CDR3 length is 15 residues. The germline CDR1 and CDR2 sequences are MDHEN and SYDVKM. V lost 5 bases to trimming and J lost 3 bases; unmatched junction nucleotides: 4. The CDR3, as DNA: TGTGCCAGCAGTGCTAGCGGGGGGTGGACAGATACGCAGTATTTT. Amino acids: CASSASGGWTDTQYF.

The V gene is TRBV9, the J gene TRBJ2-2; TRBD1 aligns across 10 bases. This CDR3 contains 17 residues. Trimming took 4 bases from V and 2 from J; bases not matched to a gene: 8. Germline V gene sequence: CDR1 SGDLS, CDR2 YYNGEE. CDR3 loop: CASSSAGDRGNTGELFF. The DNA for the CDR3 is TGTGCCAGCAGCTCAGCGGGGGACAGGGGTAACACCGGGGAGCTGTTTTTT.

At least ten counts were recorded for this clonotype. The rearrangement links TRBV29-1 to TRBJ2-1; D not certain. V gave up 3 bases and J gave up 0 bases, with 12 bases separating them. The CDR3 spans 15 residues. Germline V gives CDR1 SQVTM, CDR2 ANQGSEA. The CDR3 loop reads CSVDHFTSSYNEQFF. As DNA, the CDR3 is TGCAGCGTTGATCACTTTACCAGCTCCTACAATGAGCAGTTCTTC.

The chain couples TRBV6-5 to TRBJ2-3, with D unclear. Trimming shortened V by 6 bases and J by 0 bases, and 13 bases separated the two germline ends. Germline CDR1 reads MNHEY; CDR2 reads SVGAGI. The CDR3 extends over 15 amino acids. The CDR3 nucleotides are TGTGCCAGCAGCCCTACGGACCCTAGCACAGATACGCAGTATTTT. It translates to CASSPTDPSTDTQYF.

The rearrangement joins TRBV5-1 to TRBJ2-7, with TRBD1 matching over 9 bases. Germline V gene sequence: CDR1 SGHRS, CDR2 YFSETQ. The CDR3 length is 16 residues. J was trimmed by 3 bases and V by 4 bases; bases with no gene match: 11. CDR3 sequence: CASSLTSGTGNYEQYF. In DNA form, the CDR3 reads TGCGCCAGCAGCCTTACATCCGGGACAGGGAACTACGAGCAGTACTTC.

V gene TRBV11-3 combines with J gene TRBJ2-1, with 8 bases matching TRBD1. There are 16 residues in the CDR3. J gave up 0 bases and V 4 bases, and 5 bases lay outside the gene matches. Germline V gene data show CDR1 as SGHNT and CDR2 as YENEEA. This chain's CDR3 is CASSSRTGSSYNEQFF. In DNA form, the CDR3 reads TGTGCCAGCAGCTCCCGGACAGGGAGCTCCTACAATGAGCAGTTCTTC.

This clonotype was seen at least ten times. The chain carries TRBV5-1 and TRBJ2-1; 8 bases align to TRBD2. Germline-derived CDR1 and CDR2 are SGHRS and YFSETQ. With V trimmed by 0 bases and J by 3 bases, 2 bases remained unmatched. The CDR3 runs 15 residues. CDR3: CASSLEAGVYNEQFF. The CDR3 coding sequence is TGCGCCAGCAGCTTGGAAGCGGGAGTCTACAATGAGCAGTTCTTC.

V usage is TRBV27 and J usage is TRBJ2-5; the match to TRBD2 covers 10 bases. Germline values: CDR1 MNHEY, CDR2 SMNVEV (reference sequence). The V and J ends lost 5 bases and 5 bases, in that order; junction bases with no gene match: 8. The CDR3 sequence is 15 residues long. Here the CDR3 reads CASSKLAGVLETQYF. CDR3 coding DNA: TGTGCCAGCAGTAAGCTAGCGGGAGTCCTTGAGACCCAGTACTTC.

In this sample, this clonotype turned up a few times. This rearrangement joins TRBV20-1 to TRBJ1-4; D unresolved. Trimming left V 3 bases short and J 4 bases short, with 15 bases between. CDR3 length equals 15 residues. The germline V gene has CDR1 DFQATT and CDR2 SNEGSKA (reference sequence). CDR3 amino acids: CSARVSSVVNEKLFF. CDR3 bases: TGCAGTGCTAGGGTCAGCAGCGTGGTTAATGAAAAACTGTTTTTT.

This chain connects TRBV6-5 to TRBJ2-2; TRBD2 might be the D (5 bases). CDR3 length: 13 amino acids. CDR1 MNHEY and CDR2 SVGAGI come from the germline V gene. Deletions cut 7 bases from V and 0 bases from J, with 6 bases between. CDR3 sequence: CASNSANTGELFF. CDR3 coding DNA: TGTGCCAGCAATAGCGCGAACACCGGGGAGCTGTTTTTT.